This paragraph reports one TCR beta chain. What it binds is unknown. TCRdb's copy holds only in-frame clones and misses some; the assay was immunoSEQ multiplex PCR. Of around 140,000 clones listed, approximately 89% are singletons. This entry comes from a study of T cell responses to AZD1222 COVID-19 vaccine. Study results and limitations: Clonal diversity was possibly underestimated, and white British individuals and females predominated among donors. Baseline serostatus was positive in only a handful of AZD1222 recipients. The study reported that nearly half of spike-specific TCRs target unmutated variant regions.

Second-dose groups at about 4 or about 12 weeks were pooled. The ends were cut back, 8 bases at V and 3 bases at J, with 17 bases in the middle. Germline CDR1 is MNHEY and CDR2 is SVGAGI. The CDR3 spans 15 residues. This receptor was identified in an adult who received the AZD1222 COVID-19 vaccine. The sequencing here drew on peripheral blood, taken 28 days after the second AZD1222 dose. The chain links TRBV6-5 to TRBJ1-3; D uncertain. The CDR3, as DNA: TGTGCCAGCGTAGATCAGCCAGAGATTGGAAACACCATATATTTT. Residues: CASVDQPEIGNTIYF.